The following is a TCR beta chain sequence with its context. Its antigen is not identified. The length of the CDR3 is 14 residues. CDR1 is SGHRS, CDR2 YFSETQ, per germline. Between the trimmed V and J ends, which lost 3 bases and 2 bases, there was a span of 12 bases. The data were obtained in a study of blood T cells in healthy people across ages. Broader study findings: Significant beta diversity loss was already apparent by age roughly 40, declining roughly linearly. Relative to aged donors, long-lived donors carried more naive CD4+ cells and displayed higher diversity.

Then a second PCR, running roughly 6 to 11 cycles, was carried out with a sample-barcoded 5' primer and a J-beta primer mix. From the 5' RACE reads, TCRdb called clonotypes with MiXCR, one entry per CDR3 protein. The table includes approximately 800,000 distinct CDR3 sequences, around 50% detected once. The TCR originated in a man of 80 years or more in good health. The sequenced sample consisted of blood. This rearrangement joins TRBV5-1 to TRBJ2-7; D may be TRBD1 (5 bases). As DNA, the CDR3 is TGCGCCAGCAGCTGGACCCAGGGCGCCTACGAGCAGTACTTC. This gives the protein CASSWTQGAYEQYF. The full variable domain, with the rest looked up from reference TRBV5-1 and TRBJ2-7, is KAGVTQTPRYLIKTRGQQVTLSCSPISGHRSVSWYQQTPGQGLQFLFEYFSETQRNKGNFPGRFSGRQFSNSRSEMNVSTLELGDSALYLCASSWTQGAYEQYFGPGTRLTVT.